This T cell receptor beta chain was sequenced in a study of T cells after yellow fever vaccination (dated by TCRdb to 2018 to 2020). General notes on the study: The SMART-Seq v4 Ultra Low Input RNA kit was used to prepare libraries from fractions with low cell numbers. Blood was drawn at multiple timepoints before and after primary and secondary immunization, with bulk PBMC replicates and cell subsets isolated. To follow T-cell clones before and after primary and booster YFV17D yellow fever vaccination, bulk TCR alpha and beta repertoires were sequenced over time. The cohort comprised two healthy male donors, one aged 18 to 30 and one aged 30 to 40 years.

This specimen's treatment or condition label, interpreted: live attenuated yellow fever vaccine strain. A standard Ficoll-Paque protocol was used to isolate PBMCs from peripheral blood. CD4 and CD8 T-cell fractions were isolated with Dynabeads CD4 and CD8 positive selection kits. TriZol was used to extract RNA from bulk PBMCs, from CD4 and CD8 fractions, and from dextramer-positive and dextramer-negative fractions. Results and caveats for the whole study, not just this receptor: Most clones expanded after primary vaccination were re-detected after the booster (approximately 96% of CD4 and 88% of CD8), suggesting broad memory maintenance. A small share of clonotypes was detected in both CD4 and CD8 compartments, with the overlap likely arising from convergent recombination. Compared with the primary T-cell response, the secondary T-cell response was weaker but faster, peaking on day 5 rather than day 15. The study included only two donors, which limits how far the findings can be generalized. Because abundant contaminating clonotypes from the bulk population could be contained in FACS-sorted repertoires, computational filtering was required.

Synthesis of TCR cDNA relied on 5'RACE template switching, a step that introduced a universal primer site along with unique molecular identifiers. Priming of cDNA synthesis was performed from both the TCR alpha and TCR beta constant segments. Library amplification used two PCR steps, and the second PCR step added sample barcodes and sequencing adapters. Libraries were sequenced on Illumina HiSeq 2500 (2x100 bp) or NovaSeq (2x150 bp). Per the authors' processing: MIGEC handled demultiplexing of reads and collapsing into UMI consensus sequences, while MiXCR performed V(D)J alignment. Vaccine-responding clonotypes were defined with edgeR using replicate PBMC samples, requiring FDR below 0.01 and a log2 fold change above 5 up to day 15. Each bulk clonotype received a CD4 or CD8 identity based on whether the sequenced CD4 or CD8 repertoire contained that clonotype at higher abundance. TCRdb ran its own pipeline on the public reads, namely fastp trimming at Q25 and MiXCR clone calling, and kept in-frame beta chains. Identical CDR3 protein sequences are pooled into one entry, listed with their most common genes and DNA. The V and J calls and clone size are TCRdb's, not the authors'. This sample gives around 65,000 distinct CDR3 sequences in total; roughly 6% of them show up just once. Clones ranked in the top ten supply around 2.1% of the sample.

The CDR3 holds 14 amino acids from the cysteine to the phenylalanine. Just CDR3 DNA is preserved here, 42 bases in frame from base 1. The V end loses 10 bases and the J end loses 1 base, and a stretch of 14 bases separates them. From a lookup of the germline V gene, CDR1 and CDR2 are LGHNA and YSLEER. This clonotype was seen repeatedly, ten times or more. No cognate antigen has been identified for it. One base away there is no much larger clone; base qualities are not given. The sequence links TRBV4-3 to TRBJ1-3; the D gene remains uncertain. This receptor was identified in a man aged 18-30 years who received the YFV17D yellow fever vaccine. The specimen was CD4+ T cells sorted from PBMCs, collected about 2 weeks after the first yellow fever vaccination. The nucleotide sequence is given as TGCGCCACCTCCTTAGGAGGGTCTGGAAACACCATATATTTT. This encodes CATSLGGSGNTIYF.